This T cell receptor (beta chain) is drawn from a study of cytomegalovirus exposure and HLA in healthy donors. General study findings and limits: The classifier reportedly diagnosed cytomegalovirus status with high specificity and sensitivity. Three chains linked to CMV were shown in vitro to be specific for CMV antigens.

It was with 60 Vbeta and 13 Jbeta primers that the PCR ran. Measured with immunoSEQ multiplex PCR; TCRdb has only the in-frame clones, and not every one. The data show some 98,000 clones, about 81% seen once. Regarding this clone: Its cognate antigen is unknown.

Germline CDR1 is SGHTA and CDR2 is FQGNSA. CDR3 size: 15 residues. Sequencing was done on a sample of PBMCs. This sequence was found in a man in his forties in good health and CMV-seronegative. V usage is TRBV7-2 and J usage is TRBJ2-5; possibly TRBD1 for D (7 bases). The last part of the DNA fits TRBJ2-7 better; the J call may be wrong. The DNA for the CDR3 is TGTGCCAGCAGCCATCACAGGGGAGGCTACTACGAGCAGTACTTC. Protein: CASSHHRGGYYEQYF.